This TCR beta chain derives from a study of blood T cells in healthy people across ages. Notes on the study in general: Underestimates were what the diversity estimates from one million T cells were considered to be. Roughly linearly, TCR beta diversity per million T cells fell as age increased. Possibly confounding the expanded clonotype changes was the fact that donor CMV status was unknown.

The CDR3 sequence is 15 residues long. V trimming: 6 bases; J trimming: 0 bases; junction bases outside the gene matches: 9. CDR1 SQVTM and CDR2 ANQGSEA come from the germline V gene. Then a second PCR, running about 7 to 11 cycles, was carried out with a sample-barcoded 5' primer and a J-beta primer mix. Through a template-switch adaptor with 12 random nucleotides, each cDNA molecule received a tag. TCRdb used MiXCR to reprocess the 5' RACE reads, holding one entry per CDR3 protein. The data show hundreds of thousands of distinct CDR3 sequences, 44% seen once. This clonotype was detected only a few times. The antigen is not known.

The source material was blood. V gene TRBV29-1 combines with J gene TRBJ2-3; 7 nucleotides line up with TRBD1. The receptor was derived from a man between 60 and 75 years old in good health. This CDR3 is CSVAGTEASTDTQYF. The DNA for the CDR3 is TGCAGCGTAGCCGGGACAGAGGCTAGCACAGATACGCAGTATTTT.